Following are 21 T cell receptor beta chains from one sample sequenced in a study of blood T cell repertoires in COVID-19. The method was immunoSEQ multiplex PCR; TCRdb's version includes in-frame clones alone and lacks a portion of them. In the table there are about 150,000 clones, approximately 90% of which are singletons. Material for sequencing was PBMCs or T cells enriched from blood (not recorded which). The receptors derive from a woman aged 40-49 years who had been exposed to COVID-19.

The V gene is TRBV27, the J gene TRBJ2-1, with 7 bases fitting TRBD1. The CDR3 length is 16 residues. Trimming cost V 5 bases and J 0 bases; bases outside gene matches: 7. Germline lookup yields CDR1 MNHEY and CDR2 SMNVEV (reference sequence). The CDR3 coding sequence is TGTGCCAGCAGTCCCCGGGACAGAAGCTCCTACAATGAGCAGTTCTTC. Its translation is CASSPRDRSSYNEQFF.

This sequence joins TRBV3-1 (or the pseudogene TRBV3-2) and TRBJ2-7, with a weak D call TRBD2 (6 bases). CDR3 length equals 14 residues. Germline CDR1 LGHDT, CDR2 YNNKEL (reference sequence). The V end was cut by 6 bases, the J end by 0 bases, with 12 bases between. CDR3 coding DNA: TGTGCCAGCAGACCGGCGGGGAACTCCTACGAGCAGTACTTC. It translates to CASRPAGNSYEQYF.

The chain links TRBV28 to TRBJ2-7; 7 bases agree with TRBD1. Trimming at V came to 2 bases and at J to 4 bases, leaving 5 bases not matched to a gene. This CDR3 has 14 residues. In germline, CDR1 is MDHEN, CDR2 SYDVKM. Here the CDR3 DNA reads TGTGCCAGCAGTTTAGGGGGACAGAGATACGAGCAGTACTTC. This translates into CASSLGGQRYEQYF. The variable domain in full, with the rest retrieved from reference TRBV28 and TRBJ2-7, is DVKVTQSSRYLVKRTGEKVFLECVQDMDHENMFWYRQDPGLGLRLIYFSYDVKMKEKGDIPEGYSVSREKKERFSLILESASTNQTSMYLCASSLGGQRYEQYFGPGTRLTVT.

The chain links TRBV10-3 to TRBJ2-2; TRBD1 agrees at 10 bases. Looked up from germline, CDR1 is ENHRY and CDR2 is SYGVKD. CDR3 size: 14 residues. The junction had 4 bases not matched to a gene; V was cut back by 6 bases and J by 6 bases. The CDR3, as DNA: TGTGCCATCAGCACCGGGACAGGGGCCGGGGAGCTGTTTTTT. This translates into CAISTGTGAGELFF.

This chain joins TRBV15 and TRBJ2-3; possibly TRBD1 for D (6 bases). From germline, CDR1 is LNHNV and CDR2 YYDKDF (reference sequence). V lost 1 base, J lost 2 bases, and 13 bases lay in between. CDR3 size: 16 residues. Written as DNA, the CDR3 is TGTGCCACCAGCAGAGTCGGACAGACCTACACAGATACGCAGTATTTT. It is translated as CATSRVGQTYTDTQYF.

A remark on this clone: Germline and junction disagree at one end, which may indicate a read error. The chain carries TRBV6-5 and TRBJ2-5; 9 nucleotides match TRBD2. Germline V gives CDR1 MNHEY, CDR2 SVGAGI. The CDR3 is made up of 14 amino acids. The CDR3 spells CASSYSLAGKTQYF. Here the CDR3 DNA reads TGTGCCAGCAGCTACTCTCTAGCGGGGAAGACCCAGTACTTC.

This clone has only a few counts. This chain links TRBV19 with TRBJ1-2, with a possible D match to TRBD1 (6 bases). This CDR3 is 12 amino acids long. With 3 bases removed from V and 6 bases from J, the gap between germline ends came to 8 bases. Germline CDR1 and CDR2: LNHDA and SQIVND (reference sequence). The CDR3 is CASSMHRDGYTF. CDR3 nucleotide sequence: TGTGCCAGTAGTATGCACAGGGATGGCTACACCTTC.

CDR3 sequence: CASSLVNQETQYF. The DNA of the CDR3 is TGTGCCAGCAGCTTAGTTAACCAAGAGACCCAGTACTTC. The chain joins TRBV11-3 to TRBJ2-5; D uncertain. Germline CDR1 SGHNT, CDR2 YENEEA. This CDR3 comprises 13 residues. The V end was cut by 1 base, the J end by 0 bases, with 3 bases between.

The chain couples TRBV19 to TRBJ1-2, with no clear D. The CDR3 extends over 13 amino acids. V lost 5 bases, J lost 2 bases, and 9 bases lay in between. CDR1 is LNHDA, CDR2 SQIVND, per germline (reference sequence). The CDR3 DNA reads TGTGCCAGTAGTCTAGCGGGGAACTATGGCTACACCTTC. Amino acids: CASSLAGNYGYTF.

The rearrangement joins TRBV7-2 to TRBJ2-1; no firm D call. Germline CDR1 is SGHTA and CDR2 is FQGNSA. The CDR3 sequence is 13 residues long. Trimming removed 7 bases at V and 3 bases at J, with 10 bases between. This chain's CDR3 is CASTLVYYNEQFF. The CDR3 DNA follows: TGTGCCAGCACCCTTGTATACTACAATGAGCAGTTCTTC. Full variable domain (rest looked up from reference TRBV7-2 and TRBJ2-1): GAGVSQSPSNKVTEKGKDVELRCDPISGHTALYWYRQSLGQGLEFLIYFQGNSAPDKSGLPSDRFSAERTGGSVSTLTIQRTQQEDSAVYLCASTLVYYNEQFFGPGTRLTVL.

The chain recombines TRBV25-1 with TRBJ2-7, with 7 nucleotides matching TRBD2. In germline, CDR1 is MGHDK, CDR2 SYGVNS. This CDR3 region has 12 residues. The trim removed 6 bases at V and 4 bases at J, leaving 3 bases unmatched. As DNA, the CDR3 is TGTGCCAGCAGGGGGGACTATTACGAGCAGTACTTC. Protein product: CASRGDYYEQYF.

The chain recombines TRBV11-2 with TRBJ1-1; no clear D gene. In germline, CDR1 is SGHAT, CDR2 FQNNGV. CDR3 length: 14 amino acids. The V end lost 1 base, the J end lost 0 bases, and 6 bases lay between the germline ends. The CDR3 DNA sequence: TGTGCCAGCAGCTTAGGAGCCGTGAACACTGAAGCTTTCTTT. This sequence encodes CASSLGAVNTEAFF.

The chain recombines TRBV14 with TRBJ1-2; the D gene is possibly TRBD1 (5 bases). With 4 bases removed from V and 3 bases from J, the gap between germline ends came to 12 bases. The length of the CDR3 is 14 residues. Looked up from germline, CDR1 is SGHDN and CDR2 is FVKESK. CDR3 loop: CASSRGQADYGYTF. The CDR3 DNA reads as TGTGCCAGCAGCCGTGGACAAGCCGACTATGGCTACACCTTC. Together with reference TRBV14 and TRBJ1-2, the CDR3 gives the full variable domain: EAGVTQFPSHSVIEKGQTVTLRCDPISGHDNLYWYRRVMGKEIKFLLHFVKESKQDESGMPNNRFLAERTGGTYSTLKVQPAELEDSGVYFCASSRGQADYGYTFGSGTRLTVV.

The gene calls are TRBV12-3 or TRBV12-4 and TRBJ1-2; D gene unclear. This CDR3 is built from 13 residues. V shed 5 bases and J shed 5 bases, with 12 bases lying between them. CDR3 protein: CASSQPRDYGYTF. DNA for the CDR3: TGTGCCAGCAGTCAACCGAGGGATTATGGCTACACCTTC.

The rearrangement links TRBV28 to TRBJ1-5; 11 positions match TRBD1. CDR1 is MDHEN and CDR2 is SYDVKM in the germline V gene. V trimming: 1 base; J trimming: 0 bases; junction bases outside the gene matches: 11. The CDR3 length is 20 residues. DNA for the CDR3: TGTGCCAGCAGTTTATTCCGTGCCTTAGGGACAGGGGGTAGCAATCAGCCCCAGCATTTT. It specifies CASSLFRALGTGGSNQPQHF.

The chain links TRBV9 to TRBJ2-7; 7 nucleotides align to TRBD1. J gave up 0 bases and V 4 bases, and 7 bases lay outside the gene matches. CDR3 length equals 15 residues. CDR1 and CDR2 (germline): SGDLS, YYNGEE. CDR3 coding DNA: TGTGCCAGCAGCAACCGACAGGGCTTCTCCTACGAGCAGTACTTC. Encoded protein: CASSNRQGFSYEQYF.

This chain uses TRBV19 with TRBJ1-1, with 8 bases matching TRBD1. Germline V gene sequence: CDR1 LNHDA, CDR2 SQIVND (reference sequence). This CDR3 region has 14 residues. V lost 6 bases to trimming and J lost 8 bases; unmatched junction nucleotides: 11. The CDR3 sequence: CASRDRVGRSEAFF. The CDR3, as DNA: TGTGCCAGTAGGGACAGGGTAGGGCGGTCAGAAGCTTTCTTT.

The CDR3 is CAIKGWLDQPQHF. The CDR3 DNA sequence: TGTGCCATCAAGGGGTGGCTGGATCAGCCCCAGCATTTT. This chain uses TRBV10-3 with TRBJ1-5; possible D gene TRBD1, 5 bases. Germline CDR1 and CDR2: ENHRY and SYGVKD. The CDR3 has 13 residues. V gave up 7 bases and J gave up 5 bases, with 12 bases separating them.

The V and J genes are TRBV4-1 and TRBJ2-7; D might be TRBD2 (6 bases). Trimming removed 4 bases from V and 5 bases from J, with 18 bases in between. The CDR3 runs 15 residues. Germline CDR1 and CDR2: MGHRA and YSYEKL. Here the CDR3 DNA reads TGCGCCAGCAGCCCTGCCGGCGGGGCTTCGAACGAGCAGTACTTC. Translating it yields CASSPAGGASNEQYF.

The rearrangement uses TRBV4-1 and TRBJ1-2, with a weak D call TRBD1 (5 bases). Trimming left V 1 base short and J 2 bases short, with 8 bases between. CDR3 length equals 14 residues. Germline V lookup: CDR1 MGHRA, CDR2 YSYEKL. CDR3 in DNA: TGCGCCAGCAGCCAAGCCCCAGGGAACTATGGCTACACCTTC. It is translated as CASSQAPGNYGYTF.

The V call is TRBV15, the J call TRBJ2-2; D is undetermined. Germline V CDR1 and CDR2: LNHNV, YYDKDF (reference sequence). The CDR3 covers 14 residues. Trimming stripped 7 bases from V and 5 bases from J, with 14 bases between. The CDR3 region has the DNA TGTGCCACCACGGCTAGAGAAAGAACCGGGGAGCTGTTTTTT. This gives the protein CATTARERTGELFF.